Below are 21 T cell receptor beta chains sequenced from a single sample in a study of shared clonotypes between healthy human individuals. The assay was immunoSEQ multiplex PCR, and TCRdb's table has in-frame clones only and misses some. The sample has around 2,000,000 clones; roughly 91% are singletons. In the naive CD8 group, cells lacked CD45RO and were positively selected for CCR7, so terminally differentiated effector memory CD45RA+ cells were left out. Sequenced input: naive CD8+ T cells from PBMCs. The receptors originated from a man between 18 and 35 years old in good health. Some clones in this sample may be carry-over from other donors' samples.

The gene calls are TRBV11-2 and TRBJ1-3; no reliable D call. There are 15 residues in the CDR3. Trimming stripped 1 base from V and 0 bases from J, with 7 bases between. CDR1 is SGHAT and CDR2 is FQNNGV in the germline V gene. For the CDR3, the DNA is TGTGCCAGCAGCTTAGTTCCCTTCTCTGGAAACACCATATATTTT. Protein product: CASSLVPFSGNTIYF.

The chain recombines TRBV6-1 with TRBJ2-2; the match to TRBD2 covers 11 bases. J was trimmed by 6 bases and V by 0 bases; bases with no gene match: 6. The CDR3 length is 17 residues. The germline V gene encodes CDR1 MNHNS and CDR2 SASEGT. CDR3 loop: CASSEAVAGGYAGELFF. Here the CDR3 DNA reads TGTGCCAGCAGTGAAGCGGTAGCGGGAGGGTATGCCGGGGAGCTGTTTTTT.

CDR3 region: CASSQELGKGSFYGYTF. CDR3 bases: TGTGCCAGCAGCCAAGAACTGGGAAAGGGGAGTTTCTATGGCTACACCTTC. The gene calls are TRBV4-2 and TRBJ1-2, with D possibly being TRBD1 (5 bases). Germline V lookup: CDR1 LGHNA, CDR2 YNFKEQ. Trimming took 0 bases from V and 4 from J, leaving 18 bases between them. The CDR3 is made up of 17 amino acids.

The DNA of the CDR3 is TGTGCCAGTAGTCTTCGGGCGCATACAGATACGCAGTATTTT. This sequence encodes CASSLRAHTDTQYF. The rearrangement uses TRBV19 and TRBJ2-3; D is undetermined. The V gene's germline CDR1 is LNHDA and CDR2 SQIVND (reference sequence). V lost 5 bases and J 3 bases, leaving 12 bases between the germline ends. The CDR3 length is 14 residues.

The chain combines TRBV7-9 with TRBJ1-5; D is ambiguous. From germline, CDR1 is SEHNR and CDR2 FQNEAQ (reference sequence). V was shortened by 1 base and J by 6 bases, with 7 bases between the two germline ends. The CDR3 length is 13 residues. Here the CDR3 DNA reads TGTGCCAGCAGCTTAGATCGGTTTCAGCCCCAGCATTTT. It translates to CASSLDRFQPQHF.

The chain carries TRBV5-6 and TRBJ2-3; TRBD2 matches at 13 bases. The ends lost 0 bases at V and 4 bases at J; junction bases unmatched: 8. This CDR3 contains 18 residues. Germline values: CDR1 SGHDT, CDR2 YYEEEE. CDR3 loop: CASSLGTSGRIDSDTQYF. The CDR3 DNA is TGTGCCAGCAGCTTGGGGACTAGCGGGAGAATCGATTCAGATACGCAGTATTTT.

The sample holds one count of this clone. The chain links TRBV7-9 to TRBJ2-7, with 9 bases matching TRBD1. J lost 0 bases, V lost 1 base, and 10 bases had no gene match. The length of the CDR3 is 18 residues. In germline, CDR1 is SEHNR, CDR2 FQNEAQ (reference sequence). The CDR3 DNA reads TGTGCCAGCAGCTTAGGGACAGGGGCCGGCTCGTCCTCCTACGAGCAGTACTTC. Its protein is CASSLGTGAGSSSYEQYF. The full variable domain, its missing parts supplied by reference TRBV7-9 and TRBJ2-7, is DTGVSQNPRHKITKRGQNVTFRCDPISEHNRLYWYRQTLGQGPEFLTYFQNEAQLEKSRLLSDRFSAERPKGSFSTLEIQRTEQGDSAMYLCASSLGTGAGSSSYEQYFGPGTRLTVT.

The chain is built from TRBV7-9 and TRBJ2-5; 7 bases map to TRBD2. Losses at the gene ends were 1 base for V and 5 bases for J; bases not matched to a gene: 7. The CDR3 runs 15 residues. Germline assignment: CDR1 SEHNR and CDR2 FQNEAQ (reference sequence). CDR3 region: CASSLGSGSWETQYF. The CDR3, as DNA: TGTGCCAGCAGCTTAGGTAGCGGGTCTTGGGAGACCCAGTACTTC.

The chain employs TRBV4-1 and TRBJ2-1; 7 nucleotides agree with TRBD2. The CDR3 extends over 12 amino acids. CDR1 and CDR2 from the germline V gene are MGHRA and YSYEKL. The trim removed 5 bases at V and 7 bases at J, leaving 2 bases unmatched. CDR3: CASSIGGNEQFF. CDR3 in DNA: TGCGCCAGCAGCATCGGGGGGAATGAGCAGTTCTTC.

This clone showed up just once. The chain has TRBV5-6 and TRBJ1-2, with D hard to call. Germline CDR1 and CDR2: SGHDT and YYEEEE. V was shortened by 0 bases and J by 1 base, with 7 bases between the two germline ends. This CDR3 is built from 14 residues. DNA for the CDR3: TGTGCCAGCAGCTTGGGAGAGCTTAACTATGGCTACACCTTC. Translated: CASSLGELNYGYTF.

This clone has a single count. The chain has TRBV2 and TRBJ1-5; no definite D call. Trimming took 4 bases from V and 0 from J, leaving 4 bases between them. The CDR3 is 13 residues long. Germline assignment: CDR1 SNHLY and CDR2 FYNNEI. The CDR3 DNA reads TGTGCCAGCAGTGCGGTTAGCAATCAGCCCCAGCATTTT. Protein product: CASSAVSNQPQHF.

The chain carries TRBV29-1 and TRBJ1-1; TRBD1 matches 12 bases. Germline CDR1 SQVTM, CDR2 ANQGSEA. Germline trimming cut 4 bases from V and 1 base from J; bases unmatched to any gene: 7. The CDR3 spans 16 residues. CDR3: CSVGAGTGGTNTEAFF. CDR3 DNA: TGCAGCGTTGGGGCCGGGACAGGGGGCACGAACACTGAAGCTTTCTTT.

This chain uses TRBV14 with TRBJ2-7; 13 positions agree with TRBD2. V dropped 0 bases and J dropped 1; count of bases not matched to a gene: 9. Germline V gene sequence: CDR1 SGHDN, CDR2 FVKESK. The CDR3 length is 19 residues. The CDR3 coding sequence is TGTGCCAGCAGCCAAGAGAGGGGACTAGCGGGACCCCTTTCCTACGAGCAGTACTTC. It yields the protein CASSQERGLAGPLSYEQYF.

The chain recombines TRBV15 with TRBJ2-7; D unclear. Trimming took off 1 base at V and 2 bases at J, with 9 bases between the two ends. Germline V gene lookup returns CDR1 LNHNV and CDR2 YYDKDF (reference sequence). This CDR3 spans 14 amino acids. CDR3 residues: CATSRGGLTYEQYF. CDR3 coding DNA: TGTGCCACCAGCAGAGGTGGCCTAACCTACGAGCAGTACTTC.

This rearrangement joins TRBV11-2 to TRBJ2-5; TRBD2 matches at 16 bases. Germline-derived CDR1 and CDR2 are SGHAT and FQNNGV. J lost 2 bases, V lost 5 bases, and 5 bases had no gene match. The CDR3 runs to 17 residues. DNA of the CDR3: TGTGCCAGCAGCCCGGGGACTAGCGGGAGGGGTCAAGAGACCCAGTACTTC. It encodes CASSPGTSGRGQETQYF.

The rearrangement uses TRBV2 and TRBJ2-7; 10 nucleotides match TRBD2. The J segment lost 7 bases and the V segment lost 7 bases, leaving 10 bases of the junction unmatched. Germline loops: CDR1 SNHLY, CDR2 FYNNEI. This CDR3 is 14 amino acids long. CDR3 sequence (DNA): TGTGCCAGCACGGGTAGAGCGGGAGGGCTAGAGCAGTACTTC. It specifies CASTGRAGGLEQYF.

With respect to this clone: Other DNA sequences in the sample encode the same CDR3. The chain recombines TRBV27 with TRBJ1-5; no definite D call. CDR1 and CDR2 from the germline V gene are MNHEY and SMNVEV (reference sequence). Trimming removed 6 bases from V and 7 bases from J, with 16 bases in between. There are 14 residues in the CDR3. CDR3 in amino acids: CASSLSGVGQPQHF. The CDR3 nucleotides read TGTGCCAGCAGCCTCAGTGGGGTAGGGCAGCCCCAGCATTTT.

This rearrangement joins TRBV5-4 to TRBJ1-5; D gene uncertain. The CDR3 contains 15 residues. Germline CDR1 reads SGHNT; CDR2 reads YYREEE (reference sequence). V shed 4 bases and J shed 0 bases, with 11 bases lying between them. The CDR3 nucleotides are TGTGCCAGCAGCCTCGGGCCCTATAGCAATCAGCCCCAGCATTTT. Amino acids: CASSLGPYSNQPQHF. The full variable domain, with the rest looked up from reference TRBV5-4 and TRBJ1-5, is ETGVTQSPTHLIKTRGQQVTLRCSSQSGHNTVSWYQQALGQGPQFIFQYYREEENGRGNFPPRFSGLQFPNYSSELNVNALELDDSALYLCASSLGPYSNQPQHFGDGTRLSIL.

The chain carries TRBV4-3 and TRBJ2-7, with 9 bases fitting TRBD1. CDR1 LGHNA and CDR2 YSLEER come from the germline V gene. V trimming: 0 bases; J trimming: 2 bases; junction bases outside the gene matches: 8. The CDR3 contains 17 residues. CDR3 DNA: TGCGCCAGCAGCCAAGACTATAGACAGGGGGTCGCCTACGAGCAGTACTTC. This sequence encodes CASSQDYRQGVAYEQYF.

The chain recombines TRBV29-1 with TRBJ1-4; 8 bases map to TRBD1. The germline V gene has CDR1 SQVTM and CDR2 ANQGSEA. V lost 4 bases, J lost 5 bases, and 6 bases stayed unmatched. The CDR3 is 14 amino acids. The CDR3 sequence: CSVARTGMNEKLFF. CDR3 nucleotide sequence: TGCAGCGTTGCCCGGACAGGGATGAATGAAAAACTGTTTTTT.

The chain uses TRBV6-1 and TRBJ2-2; 7 bases line up with TRBD2. This CDR3 spans 15 amino acids. The V gene's germline CDR1 is MNHNS and CDR2 SASEGT. V lost 8 bases, J lost 3 bases, and 9 bases stayed unmatched. CDR3 residues: CASGGTISDTGELFF. In DNA, the CDR3 is TGTGCCAGCGGGGGGACTATTTCTGACACCGGGGAGCTGTTTTTT.